This TCR beta chain emerged from a study of metastatic and nonmetastatic thyroid tumors (dated by TCRdb to about 2020). In the study overall: Repertoires were compared across peripheral blood and tumor or nodule tissue samples from malignant and benign thyroid patients. Overall study outcomes, separate from this receptor: In both blood and tumor samples, malignant tumors were reported to have significantly higher TCR beta diversity than benign nodules.

Within its sample, this clone is medium-sized (0.01 to 0.1%). Its target antigen remains unknown. No qualities accompany the bases; no much larger clone lies one base away. The CDR3 numbers 17 residues from cysteine through phenylalanine. Only the CDR3 region is kept as DNA, spanning 51 bases read in frame from base 1. CDR1 and CDR2 are drawn from the germline V gene: LGHNT, FRNRAP. At the junction V is shortened by 2 bases and J by 4 bases; bases outside the gene matches: 10. None of the patients had been given any treatment before thyroid surgery. Using T-cell receptor beta sequencing, the study looked back at clinical samples from patients collected from about 2011 to 2018. Library prep was done by PCR. Sequencing took place on an Illumina HiSeq 4000. High-throughput sequencing was used to profile the TCR beta-chain CDR3 region of each patient. As for the original processing: The researchers built a classifier to tell apart papillary thyroid cancer patients with distant metastasis, based on CDR3 differences among clinicopathological groups. Repertoire diversity was assessed with the Shannon index, and tumor-blood repertoire similarity with the Morisita-Horn index. The public reads were quality trimmed at Q25 with fastp and then assembled into clones with MiXCR by TCRdb, keeping productive beta chains. These V and J calls are TCRdb output, not the study's own analysis. Across this sample there are 15,000 to 25,000 clones, with 20% to 30% seen only once. The ten largest clones add up to around 3.3% of the sample.

The chain was built from TRBV12-5 and TRBJ2-1, with 8 bases aligning to TRBD2. Material for sequencing was blood. This clonotype was obtained from a male donor with papillary thyroid cancer or a benign thyroid nodule (not recorded which). Some clones in this sample may be carry-over from other donors' samples. The DNA sequence reads TGTGCTAGTGGTTTGTCCCCCCGGGGGGGCCAGTACAATGAGCAGTTCTTC. Its translation reads: CASGLSPRGGQYNEQFF.